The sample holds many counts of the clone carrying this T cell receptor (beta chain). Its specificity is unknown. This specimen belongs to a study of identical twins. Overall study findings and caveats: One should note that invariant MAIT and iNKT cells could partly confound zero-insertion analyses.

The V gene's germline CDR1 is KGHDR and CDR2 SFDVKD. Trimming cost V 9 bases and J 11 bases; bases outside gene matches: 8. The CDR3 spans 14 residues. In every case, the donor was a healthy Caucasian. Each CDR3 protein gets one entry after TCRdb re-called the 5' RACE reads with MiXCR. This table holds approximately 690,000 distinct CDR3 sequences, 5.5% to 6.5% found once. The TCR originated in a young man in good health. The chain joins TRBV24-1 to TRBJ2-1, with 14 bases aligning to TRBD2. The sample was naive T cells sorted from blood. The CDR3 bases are TGTGCCACCCAGCCGGGACTAGCGGGAGTTAAGCAGTTCTTC. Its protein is CATQPGLAGVKQFF.